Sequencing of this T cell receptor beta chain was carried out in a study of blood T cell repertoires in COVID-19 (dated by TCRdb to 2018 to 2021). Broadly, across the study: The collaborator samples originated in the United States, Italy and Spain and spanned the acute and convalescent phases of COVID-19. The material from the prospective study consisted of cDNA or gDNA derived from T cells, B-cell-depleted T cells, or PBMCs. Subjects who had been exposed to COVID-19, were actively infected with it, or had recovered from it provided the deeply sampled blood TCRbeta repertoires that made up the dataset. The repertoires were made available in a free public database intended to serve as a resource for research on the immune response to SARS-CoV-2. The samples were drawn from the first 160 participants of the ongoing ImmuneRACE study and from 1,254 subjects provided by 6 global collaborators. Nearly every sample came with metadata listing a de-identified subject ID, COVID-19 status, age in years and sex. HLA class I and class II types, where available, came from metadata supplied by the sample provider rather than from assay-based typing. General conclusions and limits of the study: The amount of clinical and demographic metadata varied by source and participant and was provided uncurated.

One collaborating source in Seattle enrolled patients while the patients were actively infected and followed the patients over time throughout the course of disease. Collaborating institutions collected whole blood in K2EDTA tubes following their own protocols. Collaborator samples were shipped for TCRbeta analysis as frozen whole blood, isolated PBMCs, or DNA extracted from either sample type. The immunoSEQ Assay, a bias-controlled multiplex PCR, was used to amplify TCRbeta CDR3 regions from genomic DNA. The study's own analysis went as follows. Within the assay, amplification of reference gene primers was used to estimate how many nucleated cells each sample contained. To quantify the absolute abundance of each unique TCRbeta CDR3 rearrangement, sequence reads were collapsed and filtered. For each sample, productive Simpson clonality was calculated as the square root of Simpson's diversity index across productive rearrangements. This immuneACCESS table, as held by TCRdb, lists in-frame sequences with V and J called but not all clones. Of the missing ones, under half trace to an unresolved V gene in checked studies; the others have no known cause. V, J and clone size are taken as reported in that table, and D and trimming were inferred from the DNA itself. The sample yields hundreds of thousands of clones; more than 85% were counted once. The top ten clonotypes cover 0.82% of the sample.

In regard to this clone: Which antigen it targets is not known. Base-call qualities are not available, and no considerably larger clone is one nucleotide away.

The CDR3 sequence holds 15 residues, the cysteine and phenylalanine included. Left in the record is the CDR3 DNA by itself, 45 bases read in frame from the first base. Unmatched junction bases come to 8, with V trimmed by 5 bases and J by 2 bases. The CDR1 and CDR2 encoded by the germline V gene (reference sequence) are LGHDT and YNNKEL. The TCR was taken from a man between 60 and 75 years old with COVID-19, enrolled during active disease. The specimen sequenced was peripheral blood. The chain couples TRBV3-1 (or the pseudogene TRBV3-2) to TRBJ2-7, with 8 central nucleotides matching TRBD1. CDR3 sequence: CASSMYRDRTYEQYF. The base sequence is TGTGCCAGCAGCATGTACCGGGACAGGACCTACGAGCAGTACTTC.